These 9 T cell receptor beta chains share one sample of origin, sequenced in a study of T-cell reconstitution after alpha-beta-depleted transplantation in children. Construction of the TCRbeta library involved unique molecular identifiers. TCRdb reprocessed the PCR reads via MiXCR and lists one record per CDR3 protein. In the table there are about 370,000 distinct CDR3 sequences, around 21% of which are singletons. Sequencing used PBMCs from the stem cell graft donor, obtained from the stem cell graft. The source is a human donor who donated a stem cell graft to a child with acute myeloid leukemia.

At least ten counts were recorded for this clonotype. The chain is built from TRBV10-3 and TRBJ2-7; weak D call: TRBD2 (5 bases). Germline V gives CDR1 ENHRY, CDR2 SYGVKD. Trimming took 3 bases from V and 0 from J, leaving 18 bases between them. The length of the CDR3 is 17 residues. CDR3 amino acids: CAISDRGNYPSSYEQYF. The CDR3, as DNA: TGTGCCATCAGTGATAGAGGGAATTACCCCAGCTCCTACGAGCAGTACTTC.

This sequence joins TRBV12-3 or TRBV12-4 and TRBJ1-2; 8 nucleotides agree with TRBD1. V shed 5 bases and J 6 bases; nucleotides not matched to a gene: 14. The CDR3 totals 16 residues. CDR3 amino acids: CASSPDRGQGMDGYTF. CDR3 sequence (DNA): TGTGCCAGCAGTCCCGACCGAGGACAGGGAATGGATGGCTACACCTTC.

The J gene is TRBJ2-3, the V gene TRBV4-2; 9 bases are a match to TRBD2. Trimming cost V 1 base and J 4 bases; bases outside gene matches: 9. CDR3 size: 17 residues. Germline V gene sequence: CDR1 LGHNA, CDR2 YNFKEQ. The CDR3 region is CASSQAGGRAGADTQYF. The CDR3 DNA sequence: TGTGCCAGCAGCCAAGCAGGCGGGAGGGCCGGGGCAGATACGCAGTATTTT.

This clonotype was counted many times. The chain links TRBV5-1 to TRBJ2-1; no clear D gene. The germline gives CDR1 SGHRS, CDR2 YFSETQ. The V and J ends lost 2 bases and 5 bases respectively, with 8 bases between them. The CDR3 runs to 13 residues. The CDR3 DNA reads as TGCGCCAGCAGCTTTATCGGTGACAATGAGCAGTTCTTC. Translated: CASSFIGDNEQFF.

This clonotype was picked up a small number of times. V usage is TRBV5-1 and J usage is TRBJ2-1, with TRBD2 identical over 7 bases. CDR3 size: 15 residues. V lost 4 bases, J lost 3 bases, and 7 bases stayed unmatched. From germline, CDR1 is SGHRS and CDR2 YFSETQ. CDR3 residues: CASSLGLGVYNEQFF. The CDR3 nucleotides read TGCGCCAGCAGCCTCGGACTAGGCGTCTACAATGAGCAGTTCTTC.

The table lists this clonotype with a few counts. The J gene is TRBJ2-7, the V gene TRBV5-6; D remains ambiguous. Germline V CDR1 and CDR2: SGHDT, YYEEEE. This CDR3 region has 14 residues. V was clipped by 4 bases and J by 8 bases, with 19 bases between them. The CDR3 reads CASSLHTANAKQYF. The CDR3 coding sequence is TGTGCCAGCAGCCTACATACCGCCAACGCTAAGCAGTACTTC.

This clonotype was counted a few times. The J gene is TRBJ1-6, the V gene TRBV5-1; D may be TRBD1 (5 bases). The CDR3 extends over 14 amino acids. Germline V gene lookup returns CDR1 SGHRS and CDR2 YFSETQ. Trimming shortened V by 3 bases and J by 7 bases, and 11 bases separated the two germline ends. This CDR3 is CASSSGEWNSPLHF. In nucleotides, the CDR3 is TGCGCCAGCAGCTCGGGGGAATGGAATTCACCCCTCCACTTT.

The chain recombines TRBV27 with TRBJ1-2, with D perhaps matching TRBD1 (5 bases). This CDR3 region has 14 residues. V lost 0 bases to trimming and J lost 2 bases, with 7 bases between them. From germline, CDR1 is MNHEY and CDR2 SMNVEV (reference sequence). For the CDR3, the DNA is TGTGCCAGCAGTTTATCGTGGGGGAACTATGGCTACACCTTC. Its protein product is CASSLSWGNYGYTF.

In this sample, this clonotype turned up a few times. The CDR3 reads CASSQEIWGERGHEQYF. In DNA form, the CDR3 reads TGCGCCAGCAGCCAAGAGATTTGGGGGGAGAGAGGACACGAGCAGTACTTC. The chain is built from TRBV4-1 and TRBJ2-7; possible D gene TRBD2, 6 bases. Germline V gene data show CDR1 as MGHRA and CDR2 as YSYEKL. V was shortened by 0 bases and J by 5 bases, with 20 bases between the two germline ends. The CDR3 sequence is 17 residues long.